These T cell receptor beta chains were read from a single sample in a study of blood T cells in healthy people across ages. TCRdb recomputed calls from the 5' RACE reads with MiXCR, one row per CDR3 protein. The repertoire holds around 690,000 distinct CDR3 sequences, with 45% to 65% as singletons. Sequenced sample: blood. The receptors shown here come from a man between 60 and 75 years old in good health. CDR3s include the opening cysteine and the closing phenylalanine or tryptophan. The D gene is left open where the match is weak. Clone size, where shown, is once, few, many, or a class for clones that have expanded.

size,V,D,length,J,DNA,CDR3
.,TRBV12-3/TRBV12-4,.,15,TRBJ1-6,TGTGCCAGCAGTTTAAACGCCGACGGAAATTCACCCCTCCACTTT,CASSLNADGNSPLHF
.,TRBV3-1,.,16,TRBJ2-1,TGTGCCAGCAGTCCTCGACTAGTTCGGGGTTACAATGAGCAGTTCTTC,CASSPRLVRGYNEQFF
once,TRBV5-1,.,15,TRBJ1-4,TGCGCCAGCAGCATATACTGGGGAGAGCATGAAAAACTGTTTTTT,CASSIYWGEHEKLFF
.,TRBV6-6,.,13,TRBJ1-5,TGTGCCAGCAGTTACTCACGGAACTCGCCCCAGCATTTT,CASSYSRNSPQHF
few,TRBV20-1,.,14,TRBJ2-7,TGCAGTGCTAGAAGGGCCTCTGGCCCCTACGAGCAGTACTTC,CSARRASGPYEQYF
.,TRBV6-5,.,15,TRBJ2-1,TGTGCCAGCAGTTGGGACCAAAAAACCAGCAATGAGCAGTTCTTC,CASSWDQKTSNEQFF
.,TRBV12-3/TRBV12-4,.,15,TRBJ1-2,TGTGCCAGCACCCTGGCCCCGGGGGGTGGCTATGGCTACACCTTC,CASTLAPGGGYGYTF
once,TRBV6-1,.,14,TRBJ2-7,TGTGCCAGCACTCGGCAGGGGCGATCCTACGAGCAGTACTTC,CASTRQGRSYEQYF
few,TRBV11-2,.,14,TRBJ2-5,TGTGCCAGCAGCACCTCAGGGTGGGGGGAGACCCAGTACTTC,CASSTSGWGETQYF
.,TRBV5-1,.,13,TRBJ2-7,TGCGCCAGCAGCCTCCTCCTCGGCGGCGAGCAGTACTTC,CASSLLLGGEQYF
few,TRBV6-5,.,15,TRBJ2-5,TGTGCCAGCAGTTACTCTTGGGGGCTCCAAGAGACCCAGTACTTC,CASSYSWGLQETQYF
.,TRBV28,.,14,TRBJ2-4,TGTGCCAGCAGTGGGGTCCCCCCTGAAAACATTCAGTACTTC,CASSGVPPENIQYF
.,TRBV10-3,.,13,TRBJ1-2,TGTGCCATCAGTTCACCGGGTAGCCATGGCTACACCTTC,CAISSPGSHGYTF
.,TRBV3-1,.,15,TRBJ1-5,TGTGCCAGCAGCCAAGCAGGGAATAGCAATCAGCCCCAGCATTTT,CASSQAGNSNQPQHF
few,TRBV27,.,13,TRBJ2-5,TGTGCCAGCAGTCTACGCCAAGGGGAGACCCAGTACTTC,CASSLRQGETQYF
.,TRBV4-2,.,15,TRBJ2-5,TGTGCCAGCAGCCAGGAAAGGGGACTCCAAGAGACCCAGTACTTC,CASSQERGLQETQYF
.,TRBV6-2/TRBV6-3,.,13,TRBJ1-2,TGTGCCAGCAGAGAAAATCAGGGTTTTGGCTACACCTTC,CASRENQGFGYTF
few,TRBV29-1,TRBD1,13,TRBJ2-5,TGCAGCTCTAGGACAGGGGGCTGGGAGACCCAGTACTTC,CSSRTGGWETQYF
.,TRBV11-3,.,15,TRBJ2-2,TGTGCCAGCAGTAAATCAGGGGAGGGCACCGGGGAGCTGTTTTTT,CASSKSGEGTGELFF
.,TRBV28,TRBD1,14,TRBJ1-1,TGTGCCAGCACCCCGGGACAGCTGAGGACTGAAGCTTTCTTT,CASTPGQLRTEAFF
.,TRBV10-3,.,13,TRBJ2-2,TGTGCCATCAGTGGCCAGGTATCCGGGGAGCTGTTTTTT,CAISGQVSGELFF
few,TRBV11-2,.,13,TRBJ2-5,TGTGCCAGCTCACAGGGAAATAGGGAGACCCAGTACTTC,CASSQGNRETQYF
.,TRBV3-1,.,15,TRBJ2-1,TGTGCCAGCAGCCAAGAGGGACGGACCGACAATGAGCAGTTCTTC,CASSQEGRTDNEQFF
.,TRBV18,.,14,TRBJ1-1,TGTGCCAGCTCACCAGCGGGGGCGGACACTGAAGCTTTCTTT,CASSPAGADTEAFF
.,TRBV29-1,.,13,TRBJ2-1,TGCAGCGTTGATGGTCAGGCTTCGGGGGAGCAGTTCTTC,CSVDGQASGEQFF
.,TRBV28,.,12,TRBJ2-7,TGTGCCAGCACCATTAGAGGGGACGAGCAGTACTTC,CASTIRGDEQYF
few,TRBV9,TRBD2,16,TRBJ2-5,TGTGCCAGCAGCGTTGGGGGGACTAGCGGCCAAGAGACCCAGTACTTC,CASSVGGTSGQETQYF
once,TRBV9,.,17,TRBJ2-2,TGTGCCAGCAGCGTAAAGGGCGGGACTTTGGACACCGGGGAGCTGTTTTTT,CASSVKGGTLDTGELFF
.,TRBV5-1,.,13,TRBJ1-2,TGCGCCAGCAGCCTTACACAGTTTGCGGCTTACACCTTC,CASSLTQFAAYTF
.,TRBV7-8,TRBD2,17,TRBJ2-1,TGTGCCAGCAGCTTAAGTATACCGGGGGGGCTTGTCTATGAGCAGTTCTTC,CASSLSIPGGLVYEQFF
.,TRBV28,TRBD1,16,TRBJ1-5,TGTGCCAGCAGTCTACCGGGACAGCGCCTCAATCAGCCCCAGCATTTT,CASSLPGQRLNQPQHF
.,TRBV25-1,TRBD1,12,TRBJ1-1,TGTGCCAGCACCGACAGGGGCACTGAAGCTTTCTTT,CASTDRGTEAFF
.,TRBV20-1,.,13,TRBJ1-2,TGCAGTGCTCGGGGACACGGGGCTAACGGCTACACCTTC,CSARGHGANGYTF
few,TRBV7-2,.,14,TRBJ2-1,TGTGCCAGCACATATGAAGCGGGCCGGAGGGAGCAGTTCTTC,CASTYEAGRREQFF
.,TRBV20-1,TRBD1,13,TRBJ1-5,TGCAGTGTAGCAGGGGGCGGTGGGCAGCCCCAGCATTTT,CSVAGGGGQPQHF
.,TRBV29-1,TRBD2,15,TRBJ2-1,TGCAGCGTTCCGACTAGCGGGGTACCTTACAATGAGCAGTTCTTC,CSVPTSGVPYNEQFF
few,TRBV5-1,.,15,TRBJ2-5,TGCGCCAGCAGCTTGGACGGCCGCCTTGGGGAGACCCAGTACTTC,CASSLDGRLGETQYF
.,TRBV29-1,TRBD1,15,TRBJ2-5,TGCAGCGTTGAAGGGGGACAGGGGAGGGAAGAGACCCAGTACTTC,CSVEGGQGREETQYF
.,TRBV24-1,.,15,TRBJ1-6,TGTGCCACCAGTGATTCCAGGGGCTGGAATTCACCCCTCCACTTT,CATSDSRGWNSPLHF
few,TRBV25-1,TRBD1,16,TRBJ1-2,TGTGCCAGCAGTGAATTAGGGGGGACAGGTACTTATGGCTACACCTTC,CASSELGGTGTYGYTF
.,TRBV7-2,TRBD1,15,TRBJ1-5,TGTGCCAGCAGCCCCGGGACAGGGAATTTTCAGCCCCAGCATTTT,CASSPGTGNFQPQHF
few,TRBV7-9,.,13,TRBJ1-2,TGTGCCAGCAGCATTGGGACTGACTATGGCTACACCTTC,CASSIGTDYGYTF
once,TRBV2,.,15,TRBJ2-3,TGTGCCAGCAGCGGTAGGGACATATACACAGATACGCAGTATTTT,CASSGRDIYTDTQYF
.,TRBV18,.,15,TRBJ2-7,TGTGCCAGCTCTCCACCTGGTATAGGGGGAGGCGAGCAGTACTTC,CASSPPGIGGGEQYF
few,TRBV4-1,TRBD2,15,TRBJ2-7,TGCGCCAGCAGCCATGGACTAGCGGGATCTTACGAGCAGTACTTC,CASSHGLAGSYEQYF
.,TRBV9,.,13,TRBJ2-4,TGTGCCAGCAGCCAGATAGCCAAAAACATTCAGTACTTC,CASSQIAKNIQYF
.,TRBV20-1,.,13,TRBJ1-6,TGCAGTGCTAGTGTGGGGCCTAATTCACCCCTCCACTTT,CSASVGPNSPLHF
.,TRBV5-1,TRBD2,14,TRBJ2-3,TGCGCCAGCAGGCGTAGCGGGGGCACAGATACGCAGTATTTT,CASRRSGGTDTQYF
.,TRBV20-1,TRBD1,13,TRBJ2-5,TGCAGTGCTAGAGGGACAGGGAAAGAATTTCAGTACTTC,CSARGTGKEFQYF
.,TRBV27,.,15,TRBJ2-6,TGTGCCAGCAGTTTAGGGGGCGATGAAATGGACGTCCTGACTTTC,CASSLGGDEMDVLTF
.,TRBV29-1,TRBD2,17,TRBJ2-4,TGCAGCGCCGCGGCACCGGGCTCCGGGGGGGCGATTGACATTCAGTACTTC,CSAAAPGSGGAIDIQYF
few,TRBV9,.,14,TRBJ2-1,TGTGCCAGCAGCGTAGTTTTTAGCGGCAATGAGCAGTTCTTC,CASSVVFSGNEQFF
.,TRBV6-5,TRBD2,16,TRBJ2-1,TGTGCCAGCCGCCCCGGGAGGGGGTTTTCCTACAATGAGCAGTTCTTC,CASRPGRGFSYNEQFF
few,TRBV7-2,.,15,TRBJ2-1,TGTGCCAGCAGCTTAGGGACTCGAAGCTACAATGAGCAGTTCTTC,CASSLGTRSYNEQFF
.,TRBV4-1,.,16,TRBJ1-6,TGCGCCAGCAGCCAAGAAAGCCAGACCAGGGGCTCACCCCTCCACTTT,CASSQESQTRGSPLHF
.,TRBV20-1,.,13,TRBJ1-4,TGCAGTGCTAGAGGGACAGAGAATGAAAAACTGTTTTTT,CSARGTENEKLFF
.,TRBV20-1,TRBD2,18,TRBJ2-1,TGTAGTGCTGACTCCGGGACTAGCGGGGCTCACTCCTACAATGAGCAGTTCTTC,CSADSGTSGAHSYNEQFF